Shown below are 6 T cell receptor beta chains from a single sample sequenced in a study of blood T cells in healthy people across ages. Sample-barcoded 5' priming and a J-beta primer mix drove a second PCR of roughly 6 to 12 cycles. TCRdb recomputed calls from the 5' RACE reads with MiXCR, one row per CDR3 protein. This table holds 1.5 million to 2 million distinct CDR3 sequences, under 30% found once. The sample was blood. Receptors were obtained from a woman in her thirties in good health.

V and J are TRBV11-2 and TRBJ2-1; perhaps D is TRBD1 or TRBD2 (6 bases each). The CDR3 totals 16 residues. Germline V lookup: CDR1 SGHAT, CDR2 FQNNGV. V was shortened by 5 bases and J by 7 bases, with 21 bases between the two germline ends. The DNA of the CDR3 is TGTGCCAGCAGCCCCACGGGGGCGTTCCAGGGGAATGAGCAGTTCTTC. Translated: CASSPTGAFQGNEQFF.

Many counts were recorded for this clonotype. This chain uses TRBV12-3 or TRBV12-4 with TRBJ1-4; TRBD1 is a possible D gene (5 bases). The CDR3 is made up of 14 amino acids. V lost 3 bases, J lost 10 bases, and 15 bases lay in between. CDR3 protein: CASSFLGDSVKLFF. CDR3 nucleotide sequence: TGTGCCAGCAGTTTTTTGGGGGACTCCGTAAAACTGTTTTTT.

The chain carries TRBV7-9 and TRBJ1-1; maybe TRBD1 (5 bases). With 2 bases removed from V and 10 bases from J, the gap between germline ends came to 20 bases. This CDR3 comprises 15 residues. Germline CDR1 and CDR2: SEHNR and FQNEAQ (reference sequence). The CDR3 sequence is CASSLYRGQGDGAFF. Here the CDR3 DNA reads TGTGCCAGCAGCTTATATCGCGGACAAGGGGACGGAGCTTTCTTT. Complete variable domain (other parts from reference TRBV7-9 and TRBJ1-1): DTGVSQNPRHKITKRGQNVTFRCDPISEHNRLYWYRQTLGQGPEFLTYFQNEAQLEKSRLLSDRFSAERPKGSFSTLEIQRTEQGDSAMYLCASSLYRGQGDGAFFGQGTRLTVV.

This clonotype was seen a handful of times. The V call is TRBV2, the J call TRBJ2-5; D may be TRBD2 (5 bases). The CDR3 length is 15 residues. V was shortened by 5 bases and J by 2 bases, with 15 bases between the two germline ends. The germline CDR1 and CDR2 sequences are SNHLY and FYNNEI. The CDR3 DNA follows: TGTGCCAGCAGTCGCCGAGCGGCTGTACAAGAGACCCAGTACTTC. Translated: CASSRRAAVQETQYF.

This chain connects TRBV29-1 to TRBJ2-3; 7 nucleotides line up with TRBD2. This CDR3 has 11 amino acids. Trimming took 5 bases from V and 9 from J; bases not matched to a gene: 5. Germline assignment: CDR1 SQVTM and CDR2 ANQGSEA. In DNA form, the CDR3 reads TGCAGCGTTAGTTACGGGGGGACGCAGTATTTT. Protein product: CSVSYGGTQYF.

This clonotype was detected ten times or more. The chain carries TRBV6-2 or TRBV6-3 and TRBJ2-7, with 7 positions matching TRBD2. Losses at the gene ends were 4 bases for V and 6 bases for J; bases not matched to a gene: 12. This CDR3 spans 15 amino acids. Germline values: CDR1 MNHEY, CDR2 SVGEGT. In nucleotides, the CDR3 is TGTGCCAGCAGTTCCCGGAGGGAGGGCCCTGCCGAGCAGTACTTC. It specifies CASSSRREGPAEQYF.